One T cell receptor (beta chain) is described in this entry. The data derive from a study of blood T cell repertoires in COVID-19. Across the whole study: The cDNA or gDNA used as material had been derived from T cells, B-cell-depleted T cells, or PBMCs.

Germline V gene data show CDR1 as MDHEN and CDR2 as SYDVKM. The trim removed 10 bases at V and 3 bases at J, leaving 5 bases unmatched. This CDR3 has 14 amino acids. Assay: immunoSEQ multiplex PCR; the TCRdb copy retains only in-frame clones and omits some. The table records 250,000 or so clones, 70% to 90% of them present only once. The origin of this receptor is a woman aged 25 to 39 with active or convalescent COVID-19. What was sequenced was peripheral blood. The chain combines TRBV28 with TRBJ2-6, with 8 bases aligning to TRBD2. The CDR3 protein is CATFGRGGANVLTF. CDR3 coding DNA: TGTGCCACCTTCGGGAGGGGTGGGGCCAACGTCCTGACTTTC.